Each of the 26 T cell receptor beta chains below was sequenced from the same sample in a study of tumor-infiltrating lymphocytes in primary liver carcinoma. Blood RNA originated from unsorted whole blood, with germline DNA additionally extracted. A constant-region primer served to make TCR beta cDNA from about 530 ng total RNA. Modified slightly, ARM-PCR produced TCR beta libraries over three nested multiplex PCR rounds. TRBV1-TRBV30 forward primers paired with a C-beta reverse primer were used in the first two PCR rounds, which ran 9 to 10 cycles each. TCRdb re-derived calls from the multiplex PCR reads in MiXCR, one entry per CDR3 protein. The sample includes 150,000 to 200,000 distinct CDR3 sequences, about two thirds of them seen just once. Sequencing was performed on peripheral blood. These receptors all stem from a woman aged 55-70 years with primary liver carcinoma and hepatitis B virus infection.

The chain couples TRBV5-4 to TRBJ2-7; D is undetermined. The germline V gene encodes CDR1 SGHNT and CDR2 YYREEE (reference sequence). The CDR3 contains 13 residues. The V gene lost 4 bases and the J gene lost 2 bases, with 10 bases spanning the gap. CDR3 DNA sequence: TGTGCCAGCAGCCCCGACCGAACCTACGAGCAGTACTTC. Encoded protein: CASSPDRTYEQYF.

At least ten counts were recorded for this clonotype. A much larger clone differs from this one at a single base, so this may be a read error. The chain has TRBV11-2 and TRBJ2-3, with 12 bases aligning to TRBD2. CDR1 and CDR2 (germline): SGHAT, FQNNGV. CDR3 size: 16 residues. CDR3 bases: TGTGCCAGCAGCCAGAGACTAGCGGGAGTGGCAGATGCGCAGTATTTT. It codes for CASSQRLAGVADAQYF. Full variable domain (missing parts from reference TRBV11-2 and TRBJ2-3): EAGVAQSPRYKIIEKRQSVAFWCNPISGHATLYWYQQILGQGPKLLIQFQNNGVVDDSQLPKDRFSAERLKGVDSTLKIQPAKLEDSAVYLCASSQRLAGVADAQYFGPGTRLTVL.

This chain links TRBV20-1 with TRBJ2-5; possibly TRBD2 for D (6 bases). Looked up from germline, CDR1 is DFQATT and CDR2 is SNEGSKA (reference sequence). With 2 bases removed from V and 3 bases from J, the gap between germline ends came to 10 bases. The CDR3 covers 13 residues. The CDR3 sequence is CSARKTGEETQYF. The CDR3 DNA sequence: TGCAGTGCTAGAAAGACGGGGGAAGAGACCCAGTACTTC.

The V call is TRBV7-9, the J call TRBJ2-3, with D tentatively TRBD2 (6 bases). The CDR3 is 16 residues long. V gave up 5 bases and J gave up 3 bases, with 18 bases separating them. The V gene's germline CDR1 is SEHNR and CDR2 FQNEAQ (reference sequence). For the CDR3, the DNA is TGTGCCAGCAGCCTCGGACTCCTCGGGAGAACAGATACGCAGTATTTT. This sequence encodes CASSLGLLGRTDTQYF.

This clonotype was recorded a few times. The chain uses TRBV18 and TRBJ2-2, with TRBD1 as a possible D gene (5 bases). The CDR3 is 14 residues long. The V gene's germline CDR1 is KGHSH and CDR2 LQKENI. V was pared by 5 bases and J by 2 bases, with 9 bases between. CDR3 DNA sequence: TGTGCCAGCTCATCTCAGGGAAACACCGGGGAGCTGTTTTTT. This translates into CASSSQGNTGELFF.

Ten or more counts support this clonotype. This sequence joins TRBV4-1 and TRBJ2-2, with 8 bases lining up with TRBD1. Germline CDR1 and CDR2: MGHRA and YSYEKL. The CDR3 sequence is 16 residues long. With 1 base clipped from V and 1 base from J, the junction kept 2 bases outside the gene matches. Here the CDR3 DNA reads TGCGCCAGCAGCCAAGGTGGGACAGGGAACACCGGGGAGCTGTTTTTT. The encoded protein is CASSQGGTGNTGELFF.

On this clonotype itself: This clone may be a read error of a much larger clone one base away. The chain combines TRBV5-6 with TRBJ2-7; D may be TRBD1 (5 bases). This CDR3 comprises 17 residues. CDR1 SGHDT and CDR2 YYEEEE come from the germline V gene. V was trimmed by 0 bases and J by 3 bases, leaving 19 bases between them. The CDR3, as DNA: TGTGCCAGCAGCTTGGTACGGACACCGGGTATAGTCTACGAGCAGTACTTC. This encodes CASSLVRTPGIVYEQYF.

Note on this clonotype: Mismatch with germline at one junction end may stem from a read error. This rearrangement joins TRBV10-3 to TRBJ2-5; maybe TRBD2 (6 bases). Per germline, CDR1 ENHRY and CDR2 SYGVKD. The CDR3 length is 14 residues. The CDR3 spells CATSLSGKGETQYF. The CDR3 nucleotides are TGTGCCACCAGTCTTAGCGGAAAGGGTGAGACCCAGTACTTC.

Remarks on this clonotype: Possible read error: a much larger clone is one base away. The J gene is TRBJ1-5, the V gene TRBV4-1, with D perhaps TRBD1 (5 bases). This CDR3 is built from 14 residues. The germline V gene encodes CDR1 MGHRA and CDR2 YSYEKL. The CDR3: CASSQGPGYQPKHF. DNA for the CDR3: TGCGCCAGCAGCCAAGGGCCAGGGTATCAGCCCAAGCATTTT.

To note about this clonotype: A much larger clone differs from this one at a single base, so this may be a read error. CDR3 DNA sequence: TGTCCCTGGAGTGTGGGACTCCTCACTGAAGCTTTCTTT. This codes for CPWSVGLLTEAFF. V usage is TRBV30 and J usage is TRBJ1-1; tentatively, D is TRBD1 (5 bases). This CDR3 is 13 amino acids long. Germline CDR1 is GTSNPN and CDR2 is SVGIG (reference sequence).

As concerns this clonotype: One junction end does not reproduce the germline sequence, and a read error may be involved. The rearrangement uses TRBV11-3 and TRBJ2-3, with D perhaps matching TRBD2 (6 bases). In germline, CDR1 is SGHNT, CDR2 YENEEA. CDR3 length equals 17 residues. The CDR3 DNA is TGTGCCAGCAGCTTACCTGGGACTCGTAAAGGCACAGATACGCAGAATTTT. Its protein is CASSLPGTRKGTDTQNF.

As to this clonotype: This could be a read error, since a much larger clone is one nucleotide away. Since the CDR3 does not end with the conserved phenylalanine or tryptophan, this likely comes from a read error. V and J are TRBV6-1 and TRBJ2-1; 10 bases are shared with TRBD2. The V gene's germline CDR1 is MNHNS and CDR2 SASEGT. With 4 bases clipped from V and 8 bases from J, the junction kept 11 bases outside the gene matches. The CDR3 extends over 16 amino acids. Written as DNA, the CDR3 is TGTGCCAGCAGTGCGCGACCCGGGACTAGCGAGGATGAGCAGTTCTTA. Encoded protein: CASSARPGTSEDEQFL.

This clonotype was counted ten times or more. One end of the junction is discordant with germline, which a read error may explain. The chain couples TRBV28 to TRBJ2-7; 12 bases agree with TRBD2. The germline V gene has CDR1 MDHEN and CDR2 SYDVKM. CDR3 length: 18 residues. Written as DNA, the CDR3 is TGTGCCAGCAGTTTCGTCCCGACTAGCGGGAGCCCGAAATACGGGCAGTACTTC. Protein: CASSFVPTSGSPKYGQYF.

Regarding this clonotype: This could be a read error, since a much larger clone is one nucleotide away. The V and J genes are TRBV7-9 and TRBJ2-7, with 9 bases identical to TRBD2. With 8 bases clipped from V and 1 base from J, the junction kept 6 bases outside the gene matches. The germline gives CDR1 SEHNR, CDR2 FQNEAQ (reference sequence). This CDR3 has 14 residues. Here the CDR3 reads CASSISGRSYEQYF. The CDR3 coding sequence is TGTGCCAGCTCCATTAGCGGGAGATCCTACGAGCAGTACTTC.

Notes on this clonotype: An end of the junction differs from the germline gene, which may be a read error. J is TRBJ1-1 and V is TRBV11-2; D gene uncertain. CDR1 and CDR2 (germline): SGHAT, FQNNGV. This CDR3 region has 17 residues. The CDR3 protein is CASSIDKIQVALGEAFF. The CDR3 bases are TGTGCCAGCAGCATAGATAAAATTCAGGTAGCGTTGGGTGAAGCTTTCTTC.

This chain joins TRBV28 and TRBJ2-7; 7 positions agree with TRBD2. Looked up from germline, CDR1 is MDHEN and CDR2 is SYDVKM. V lost 9 bases to trimming and J lost 0 bases; unmatched junction nucleotides: 11. The CDR3 totals 15 residues. CDR3 amino acids: CASPFGRLCSYEQYF. The CDR3 DNA sequence: TGTGCCAGTCCCTTCGGGAGGTTGTGCTCCTACGAGCAGTACTTC.

For this clonotype: Just one base apart from a much larger clone, this may be a read error. This rearrangement joins TRBV6-6 to TRBJ2-2; D is unresolved. V was clipped by 0 bases and J by 9 bases, with 8 bases between them. Looked up from germline, CDR1 is MNHNY and CDR2 is SVGAGI (reference sequence). The CDR3 sequence is 13 residues long. CDR3 coding DNA: TGTGCCAGCAGTTACTCGACGGAGTGGGAGCTGTTTTTT. Amino acids: CASSYSTEWELFF.

Notes on this clonotype: At one end, the junction sequence differs from germline, possibly due to a read error. The V and J genes are TRBV20-1 and TRBJ2-3; maybe TRBD2 (6 bases). CDR1 is DFQATT, CDR2 SNEGSKA, per germline (reference sequence). The CDR3 has 17 amino acids. The CDR3 bases are TGCAGTGCTAGACGGGAACTGGGGACTCCCGGGTCAGATACGCACTATTTT. Its protein product is CSARRELGTPGSDTHYF.

A single count supports this clonotype. This may be a read error: a much more frequent sequence differs by one nucleotide. The CDR3 region has the DNA TGTGCCAGCAGTTACACCTTTGACAGGGTCCACGAGCACTACTTC. It translates to CASSYTFDRVHEHYF. This chain uses TRBV6-5 with TRBJ2-7; TRBD1 matches 7 bases. CDR1 is MNHEY, CDR2 SVGAGI, per germline. The CDR3 is 15 amino acids.

Of note for this clonotype: The CDR3 ends on some other residue instead of the conserved phenylalanine or tryptophan, so this is likely a read error. V gene TRBV7-8 combines with J gene TRBJ2-2; D remains unclear. Germline V gene data show CDR1 as SGHVS and CDR2 as FQNEAQ. V lost 0 bases, J lost 5 bases, and 13 bases lay in between. The length of the CDR3 is 16 residues. In DNA form, the CDR3 reads TGTGCCAGCAGCTTAGCTCACGGGTCGGAGACCGGGGAGCTGTTTTTA. This gives the protein CASSLAHGSETGELFL.

In the case of this clonotype: Relative to the germline gene, one junction end is altered; a read error may explain this. This rearrangement joins TRBV11-2 to TRBJ1-1; perhaps TRBD1 as D (6 bases). CDR3 length: 14 residues. Germline loops: CDR1 SGHAT, CDR2 FQNNGV. In DNA form, the CDR3 reads TGCGCCAGCAGCTTACGGAGGGGGAGCACTGATGCTTTCTTT. Its translation: CASSLRRGSTDAFF.

To note about this clonotype: A single base separates this from a much larger clone, so it may be a read error. V is TRBV12-3 or TRBV12-4 and J is TRBJ2-3; D might be TRBD1 (5 bases). This CDR3 is built from 15 residues. CDR3 amino acids: CSSSLRGEGTDTQYF. The DNA of the CDR3 is TGTTCCAGCAGTTTAAGGGGTGAGGGCACAGATACGCAGTATTTT.

Details on this clonotype: Just one base apart from a much larger clone, this may be a read error. The chain employs TRBV6-5 and TRBJ2-7, with D perhaps TRBD1 (5 bases). The CDR3 length is 18 residues. Germline values: CDR1 MNHEY, CDR2 SVGAGI. As DNA, the CDR3 is TGTGCCAGCAGGACCGACAGAAACCAGGGATTACTACCCTACGAGCACTACTTC. Its protein is CASRTDRNQGLLPYEHYF.

This clonotype was detected only a few times. A much bigger clone sits one base away, suggesting this may be a read error. This rearrangement joins TRBV4-1 to TRBJ2-1; possibly TRBD2 for D (6 bases). CDR3 length: 15 amino acids. CDR1 is MGHRA, CDR2 YSYEKL, per germline. CDR3 sequence reads: CASNQGGANSNEQFF. The CDR3 DNA reads TGCGCCAGCAACCAAGGCGGGGCGAACTCCAATGAGCAGTTCTTC.

This clonotype occurred many times. This chain joins TRBV5-4 and TRBJ2-1; D is possibly TRBD1 (6 bases). V was cut by 2 bases and J by 8 bases, with 17 bases left in between. Germline V lookup: CDR1 SGHNT, CDR2 YYREEE (reference sequence). CDR3 length: 15 amino acids. For the CDR3, the DNA is TGTGCCAGCAGCTTAGGCCTAGCAGGGGCGGATGAGCAGTTCTTC. Its protein product is CASSLGLAGADEQFF.

As regards this clonotype: Mismatch with germline at one junction end may stem from a read error. V and J are TRBV7-8 and TRBJ1-5; possibly TRBD1 for D (5 bases). The V gene's germline CDR1 is SGHVS and CDR2 FQNEAQ. CDR3 size: 14 residues. The DNA of the CDR3 is TGTGCCAGCAGCTTAGTGGGGGTCAATCAGCCCCTGTATTTT. This gives the protein CASSLVGVNQPLYF.